These T cell receptor beta chains were read from a single sample in a study of OX40 agonist ivuxolimab in advanced cancers. Sequencing was performed with immunoSEQ multiplex PCR; in TCRdb, only in-frame clones are kept and a portion is missing. The sample consists of more than 45,000 clones, roughly 94% of them appearing once. Sample: CD4+ or CD8+ T cells sorted from blood, taken in a trial of the OX40 agonist ivuxolimab. The receptors originated from an adult with an advanced solid tumor such as melanoma, head and neck, liver or kidney cancer. Both conserved end residues are part of each CDR3. The order of the fields is clone size, D gene, V gene, J gene, CDR3 protein, CDR3 DNA. A D gene is named only where the DNA matches it firmly. Clone size is stated in some rows and not others, as once, few, many or a class when expanded.

size: once
D: NA
V: TRBV6-1
J: TRBJ2-7
CDR3: CASSEAVGYYEQYF
DNA: TGTGCCAGCAGTGAAGCGGTAGGATACTACGAGCAGTACTTC

size: few
D: TRBD1
V: TRBV15
J: TRBJ1-5
CDR3: CATSPGGLGLGNQPQHF
DNA: TGTGCCACCAGCCCAGGGGGCCTAGGGTTAGGCAATCAGCCCCAGCATTTT

size: NA
D: NA
V: TRBV11-2
J: TRBJ2-5
CDR3: CASSLRGSEDQETQYF
DNA: TGTGCCAGCAGTCTTCGAGGTAGCGAAGACCAAGAGACCCAGTACTTC

size: NA
D: NA
V: TRBV5-4
J: TRBJ2-7
CDR3: CASSPGTGSYEQYF
DNA: TGTGCCAGCAGCCCGGGGACTGGCTCCTACGAGCAGTACTTC

size: NA
D: TRBD1
V: TRBV11-2
J: TRBJ2-7
CDR3: CASSLSSGTGTAEQYF
DNA: TGTGCCAGCAGCTTATCTTCCGGGACAGGGACGGCCGAGCAGTACTTC

size: once
D: NA
V: TRBV6-5
J: TRBJ2-2
CDR3: CASTTLRGAGELFF
DNA: TGTGCCAGCACCACGTTGAGGGGAGCCGGGGAGCTGTTTTTT

size: NA
D: NA
V: TRBV27
J: TRBJ2-1
CDR3: CATSSGYNEQFF
DNA: TGTGCCACCTCGTCAGGCTACAATGAGCAGTTCTTC

size: NA
D: NA
V: TRBV29-1
J: TRBJ2-5
CDR3: CSVDNPGGAGGETQYF
DNA: TGCAGCGTTGATAACCCCGGAGGGGCTGGGGGAGAGACCCAGTACTTC

size: once
D: NA
V: TRBV7-8
J: TRBJ2-7
CDR3: CASSNRGHAGDEQYF
DNA: TGTGCCAGCAGCAACCGCGGGCACGCCGGCGACGAGCAGTACTTC

size: NA
D: NA
V: TRBV5-1
J: TRBJ2-6
CDR3: CASSLDGYPGANVLTF
DNA: TGCGCCAGCAGCTTGGACGGGTATCCTGGGGCCAACGTCCTGACTTTC

size: NA
D: NA
V: TRBV7-9
J: TRBJ2-5
CDR3: CASSQDGSSEGPETQYF
DNA: TGTGCCAGCAGCCAAGATGGGAGTAGCGAGGGGCCAGAGACCCAGTACTTC

size: NA
D: NA
V: TRBV11-3
J: TRBJ2-7
CDR3: CASSLRGAYEQYF
DNA: TGTGCCAGCAGCTTAAGGGGGGCCTACGAGCAGTACTTC

size: NA
D: TRBD1
V: TRBV5-4
J: TRBJ2-3
CDR3: CASSQGQGAWADTQYF
DNA: TGTGCCAGCAGCCAAGGACAGGGGGCGTGGGCAGATACGCAGTATTTT

size: NA
D: NA
V: TRBV11-2
J: TRBJ2-7
CDR3: CASSLAPPSHPYEQYF
DNA: TGTGCCAGCAGCTTAGCCCCCCCAAGTCACCCCTACGAGCAGTACTTC

size: NA
D: TRBD2
V: TRBV30
J: TRBJ2-1
CDR3: CACMMLAGSYNEQFF
DNA: TGTGCCTGCATGATGTTAGCGGGAAGCTACAATGAGCAGTTCTTC

size: NA
D: NA
V: TRBV10-3
J: TRBJ2-3
CDR3: CAISQTGITDTQYF
DNA: TGTGCCATCAGTCAAACGGGAATCACAGATACGCAGTATTTT

size: once
D: TRBD2
V: TRBV30
J: TRBJ2-5
CDR3: CAWSVTGLAGEETQYF
DNA: TGTGCCTGGAGTGTAACGGGACTAGCGGGTGAGGAGACCCAGTACTTC

size: NA
D: NA
V: TRBV19
J: TRBJ2-1
CDR3: CASSIPSKNEQFF
DNA: TGTGCCAGTAGTATCCCTAGCAAGAATGAGCAGTTCTTC

size: NA
D: TRBD2
V: TRBV6-5
J: TRBJ2-7
CDR3: CASSVLLAGGPQQYF
DNA: TGTGCCAGCAGTGTATTACTAGCGGGAGGGCCACAGCAGTACTTC

size: NA
D: TRBD2
V: TRBV6-6
J: TRBJ2-1
CDR3: CASSYLLAGGYNEQFF
DNA: TGTGCCAGCAGTTACCTCCTAGCGGGAGGTTACAATGAGCAGTTCTTC

size: NA
D: TRBD2
V: TRBV28
J: TRBJ2-7
CDR3: CASSFLAGGPYEQYF
DNA: TGTGCCAGCAGTTTCCTAGCGGGAGGGCCTTACGAGCAGTACTTC

size: NA
D: TRBD1
V: TRBV28
J: TRBJ2-3
CDR3: CASSHIGTGDTDTQYF
DNA: TGTGCCAGCAGCCACATCGGGACAGGCGACACAGATACGCAGTATTTT

size: NA
D: NA
V: TRBV7-9
J: TRBJ1-1
CDR3: CASNTGHFMNTEAFF
DNA: TGTGCCAGCAATACCGGACATTTCATGAACACTGAAGCTTTCTTT

size: NA
D: TRBD2
V: TRBV6-5
J: TRBJ2-7
CDR3: CASRPLAGVPHEQYF
DNA: TGTGCCAGCAGACCACTAGCGGGAGTTCCCCACGAGCAGTACTTC

size: NA
D: NA
V: TRBV7-9
J: TRBJ1-1
CDR3: CASSVGLTEAFF
DNA: TGTGCCAGCAGCGTAGGGCTTACTGAAGCTTTCTTT

size: NA
D: TRBD2
V: TRBV2
J: TRBJ2-7
CDR3: CASSLVLAGAEQYF
DNA: TGTGCCAGCAGCTTAGTACTAGCGGGAGCCGAGCAGTACTTC

size: NA
D: TRBD1
V: TRBV5-4
J: TRBJ2-7
CDR3: CASSGRQGSYEQYF
DNA: TGTGCCAGCAGCGGGCGACAGGGATCCTACGAGCAGTACTTC

size: NA
D: NA
V: TRBV29-1
J: TRBJ2-7
CDR3: CSVQGGRSLGEQYF
DNA: TGCAGCGTTCAAGGGGGGAGATCTCTGGGCGAGCAGTACTTC

size: NA
D: TRBD2
V: TRBV4-1
J: TRBJ2-7
CDR3: CASSQRAGVYEQYF
DNA: TGCGCCAGCAGCCAAAGAGCGGGGGTCTACGAGCAGTACTTC

size: few
D: NA
V: TRBV11-2
J: TRBJ2-7
CDR3: CASSPPGVGRFDEQYF
DNA: TGTGCCAGCAGCCCACCCGGGGTTGGTAGGTTCGACGAGCAGTACTTC

size: NA
D: NA
V: TRBV15
J: TRBJ2-4
CDR3: CATSRDPGDILAKNIQYF
DNA: TGTGCCACCAGCAGAGACCCGGGGGATATTCTAGCCAAAAACATTCAGTACTTC

size: NA
D: TRBD2
V: TRBV7-9
J: TRBJ2-7
CDR3: CASSFSGRPYEQYF
DNA: TGTGCCAGCAGCTTTAGCGGGAGGCCCTACGAGCAGTACTTC

size: NA
D: NA
V: TRBV4-1
J: TRBJ2-1
CDR3: CASSQDASEQFF
DNA: TGCGCCAGCAGCCAAGATGCCAGTGAGCAGTTCTTC

size: NA
D: TRBD1
V: TRBV28
J: TRBJ2-1
CDR3: CASKQPTGGFEQFF
DNA: TGTGCCAGCAAACAACCGACAGGGGGCTTTGAGCAGTTCTTC

size: NA
D: TRBD2
V: TRBV30
J: TRBJ2-1
CDR3: CAWSVWDGTNSYNEQFF
DNA: TGTGCCTGGAGTGTTTGGGATGGGACTAACTCCTACAATGAGCAGTTCTTC

size: NA
D: NA
V: TRBV6-6
J: TRBJ2-4
CDR3: CASSMDRAKNIQYF
DNA: TGTGCCAGCAGTATGGACAGAGCCAAAAACATTCAGTACTTC